The entry below gives a single TCR beta chain sequence along with its context. TCRdb's table, derived via immunoSEQ multiplex PCR, lists solely in-frame clones and lacks some. The table has under 350,000 clones, roughly nine tenths seen once. The Seattle patients joined while their infection was active and were tracked longitudinally afterward. The data are from a study of blood T cell repertoires in COVID-19. The sequence was collected from a woman aged 30 to 39 with COVID-19, enrolled during active disease. The sequencing input was peripheral blood.

CDR3 residues: CASSLRTGGLRDEQFF. The CDR3 DNA reads TGTGCCAGCAGCTTACGAACGGGGGGGCTTCGGGATGAGCAGTTCTTC. The chain couples TRBV7-2 to TRBJ2-1; 8 positions match TRBD2. The CDR3 sequence is 16 residues long. Germline CDR1 SGHTA, CDR2 FQGNSA. V was pared by 2 bases and J by 8 bases, with 11 bases of the junction left unmatched.